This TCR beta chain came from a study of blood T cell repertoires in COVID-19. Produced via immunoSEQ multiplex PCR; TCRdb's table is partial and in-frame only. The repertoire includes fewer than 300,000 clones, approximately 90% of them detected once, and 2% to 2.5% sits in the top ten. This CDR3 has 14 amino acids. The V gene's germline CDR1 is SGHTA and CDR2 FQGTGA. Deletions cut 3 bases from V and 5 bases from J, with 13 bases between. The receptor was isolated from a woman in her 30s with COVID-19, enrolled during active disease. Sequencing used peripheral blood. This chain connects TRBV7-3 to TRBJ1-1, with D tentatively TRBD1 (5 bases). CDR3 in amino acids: CASSFGPRGTEAFF. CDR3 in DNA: TGTGCCAGCAGCTTCGGTCCCCGGGGGACTGAAGCTTTCTTT.